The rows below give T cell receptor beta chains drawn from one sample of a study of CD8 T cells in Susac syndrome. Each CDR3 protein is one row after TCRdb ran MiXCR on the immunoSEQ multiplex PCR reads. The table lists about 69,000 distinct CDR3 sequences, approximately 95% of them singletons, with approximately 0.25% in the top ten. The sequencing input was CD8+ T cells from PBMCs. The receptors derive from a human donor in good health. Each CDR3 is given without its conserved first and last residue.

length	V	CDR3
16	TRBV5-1	ASSSMTGELGMNTEAF
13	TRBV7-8	ASSEDRGNYNEQF
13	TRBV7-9	ASSLGLAGKETQY
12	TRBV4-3	ASSQATGTTEAF
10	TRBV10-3	AISEFEIGYT
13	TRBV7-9	ASSLAGHTTGELF
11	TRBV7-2	ASSLLRGYEQF
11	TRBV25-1	ATTPGRYNEQF
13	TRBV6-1	ASSERSWEGAWAF
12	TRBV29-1	SVEGNGNTGELF
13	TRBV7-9	ASSLPGTSHNEQF
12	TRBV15	ATSRDEGPGELF
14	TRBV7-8	ASSLVRGDSYNEQF
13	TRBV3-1	ASSQGTGDQETQY
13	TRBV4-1	ASSHLMGTNTEAF
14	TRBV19	ASSGRQGAWGYGYT
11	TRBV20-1	SARTGRTGELF
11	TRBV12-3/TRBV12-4	ASRRVGDTEAF
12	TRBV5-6	ASSYRDRQETQY
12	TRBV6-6	ASSQSGTAYEQY
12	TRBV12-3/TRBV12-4	ASSFIGNTDTQY
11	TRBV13	ASSLEGRAGYT
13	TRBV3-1	ASSPGGRVSYEQY
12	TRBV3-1	ASSQVGTTRDQY
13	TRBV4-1	ASSQVGGTNTEAF
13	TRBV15	ATSRGQVSNQPQH
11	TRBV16	ASSLGAKNIQY
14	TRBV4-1	ASSQGPDLDSYGYT
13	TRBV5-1	ASSLARGNTGELF
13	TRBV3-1	ASSLRGAGTDTQY
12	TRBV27	ASSLRGVNYGYT
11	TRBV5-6	ASSFSATGELF
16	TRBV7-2	ASSLSPGGPVSTDTQY
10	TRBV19	ASRKGYTEAF
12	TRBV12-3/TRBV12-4	ASSLTQGSQPQH
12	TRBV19	ASSEVRVVDTQY
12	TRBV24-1	ATSDLRVNYGYT
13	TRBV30	AWSRGTSNTGELF
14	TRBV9	ASSVEGVSGANVLT
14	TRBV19	ASSIEGRGGNQPQH
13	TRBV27	ASSGGLPWANVLT
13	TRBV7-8	ASSLAAGGPSEQF
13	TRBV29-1	SVGGERANTGELF
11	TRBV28	ASSFGMAETQY
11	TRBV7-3	ASTGTTAEELF
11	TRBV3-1	ASSQETLSEQY
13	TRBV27	ASTVSTGMSGELF
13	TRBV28	ASSSSQGYGNTIY
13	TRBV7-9	ASSLTAEDKNIQY
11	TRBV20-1	SARDAASYGYT
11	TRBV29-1	SVVGGGRMEQY
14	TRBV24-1	ATSSAGQVSNQPQH